This T cell receptor (beta chain) was captured in a study of blood T cell repertoires in COVID-19. Study context: Material from acute and convalescent COVID-19 was sourced from the United States, Italy and Spain. Sources were T cells, B-cell-depleted T cells, or PBMCs; the material itself was cDNA or gDNA.

This clone was seen only once. Germline V gene lookup returns CDR1 LGHNA and CDR2 YSLEER. With 1 base clipped from V and 6 bases from J, the junction kept 5 bases outside the gene matches. The CDR3 spans 15 residues. Source study methods: Nucleated cell number was recorded as an estimate derived from reference gene primer amplification. The table came from immunoSEQ multiplex PCR; TCRdb's copy has only in-frame clones and leaves some out. That table is the source of V, J and clone size, and D and trimming were worked out from the DNA. Altogether a few hundred thousand clones are present, roughly 90% being singletons, with the ten largest covering roughly 1.2%.

Sequenced input: peripheral blood. The chain joins TRBV4-3 to TRBJ1-5; 8 bases are a match to TRBD1. The clonotype was recovered from a man aged 35-49 years with acute or convalescent COVID-19. The CDR3 region has the DNA TGCGCCAGCAGCCAAGGGACAGGGTGGGGTCAGCCCCAGCATTTT. Its protein product is CASSQGTGWGQPQHF.